A single sample gave rise to the 22 T cell receptor beta chains below, sequenced in a study of T cell responses to AZD1222 COVID-19 vaccine. Here immunoSEQ multiplex PCR was the method, and the copy in TCRdb shows in-frame clones only, minus some. The table shows about 160,000 clones, with 85% to 90% occurring only once. The sample here was peripheral blood, taken on day 0 of AZD1222 vaccination. These receptors originate from an adult in good health.

V and J are TRBV19 and TRBJ1-2; TRBD1 aligns across 8 bases. CDR1 and CDR2 from the germline V gene are LNHDA and SQIVND (reference sequence). CDR3 length: 16 residues. V dropped 4 bases and J dropped 4; count of bases not matched to a gene: 11. CDR3 amino acids: CASSRRTGPVVYGYTF. As DNA, the CDR3 is TGTGCCAGTAGTAGGCGGACAGGGCCTGTGGTCTATGGCTACACCTTC.

This clone appeared once. The chain couples TRBV5-1 to TRBJ2-1; TRBD1 aligns across 8 bases. The V segment lost 4 bases and the J segment 5 bases; nucleotides outside the gene matches: 11. This CDR3 spans 16 amino acids. CDR1 is SGHRS, CDR2 YFSETQ, per germline. The CDR3 here is CASSRPRGQGDNEQFF. The CDR3 region has the DNA TGCGCCAGCAGCCGCCCCAGGGGGCAGGGGGACAATGAGCAGTTCTTC.

The chain is built from TRBV2 and TRBJ1-2, with D maybe TRBD1 (6 bases). This CDR3 spans 13 amino acids. Deletions cut 7 bases from V and 2 bases from J, with 11 bases between. Per germline, CDR1 SNHLY and CDR2 FYNNEI. CDR3 amino acids: CASTWGANYGYTF. The CDR3 DNA is TGTGCCAGCACATGGGGGGCGAACTATGGCTACACCTTC. Variable domain in full (rest from reference TRBV2 and TRBJ1-2): EPEVTQTPSHQVTQMGQEVILRCVPISNHLYFYWYRQILGQKVEFLVSFYNNEISEKSEIFDDQFSVERPDGSNFTLKIRSTKLEDSAMYFCASTWGANYGYTFGSGTRLTVV.

The chain combines TRBV28 with TRBJ1-4; weak D call: TRBD1 (6 bases). Per the germline V gene, CDR1 is MDHEN and CDR2 is SYDVKM. The CDR3 spans 14 residues. V lost 9 bases to trimming and J lost 10 bases, with 21 bases between them. CDR3 amino acids: CASTSMDSAGKLFF. As DNA, the CDR3 is TGTGCCAGTACGTCGATGGACAGTGCAGGAAAACTGTTTTTT.

The V gene is TRBV7-9, the J gene TRBJ2-7; D is undetermined. V was shortened by 5 bases and J by 5 bases, with 22 bases between the two germline ends. Germline values: CDR1 SEHNR, CDR2 FQNEAQ (reference sequence). This CDR3 is 16 amino acids long. For the CDR3, the DNA is TGTGCCAGCAGCCCTTCACCTACCGGACGCCACCACGAGCAGTACTTC. It encodes CASSPSPTGRHHEQYF.

This chain connects TRBV6-1 to TRBJ1-1; TRBD1 matches 9 bases. With V trimmed by 3 bases and J by 5 bases, 7 bases remained unmatched. CDR1 MNHNS and CDR2 SASEGT come from the germline V gene. The CDR3 consists of 15 residues. CDR3 in amino acids: CASSDPWTGETEAFF. The CDR3 DNA is TGTGCCAGCAGTGACCCATGGACAGGGGAGACTGAAGCTTTCTTT.

This chain links TRBV5-1 with TRBJ2-5, with no clear D. Per the germline V gene, CDR1 is SGHRS and CDR2 is YFSETQ. The germline V and J ends were trimmed by 7 bases and 1 base, with 14 bases remaining between them. The CDR3 length is 14 residues. CDR3 bases: TGCGCCAGCCGCGTTACGGGCCTCCAAGAGACCCAGTACTTC. Residues: CASRVTGLQETQYF.

The J gene is TRBJ1-3, the V gene TRBV28, with D tentatively TRBD1 (5 bases). V dropped 5 bases and J dropped 4 bases, with 12 bases sitting between them. Germline CDR1 MDHEN, CDR2 SYDVKM. This CDR3 spans 14 amino acids. CDR3: CASSDGGSGNTIYF. CDR3 in DNA: TGTGCCAGCAGTGACGGGGGTTCAGGAAACACCATATATTTT.

With regard to this clone: Other DNA sequences in the sample encode the same CDR3. This chain connects TRBV30 to TRBJ1-5; D gene uncertain. This CDR3 is built from 13 residues. CDR1 and CDR2 (germline): GTSNPN, SVGIG (reference sequence). V lost 2 bases and J 0 bases, leaving 5 bases between the germline ends. CDR3 coding DNA: TGTGCCTGGAGTCAAGATAGCAATCAGCCCCAGCATTTT. Its translation is CAWSQDSNQPQHF. Together with reference TRBV30 and TRBJ1-5, the CDR3 gives the full variable domain: SQTIHQWPATLVQPVGSPLSLECTVEGTSNPNLYWYRQAAGRGLQLLFYSVGIGQISSEVPQNLSASRPQDRQFILSSKKLLLSDSGFYLCAWSQDSNQPQHFGDGTRLSIL.

V usage is TRBV5-1 and J usage is TRBJ2-6, with D uncertain. Per germline, CDR1 SGHRS and CDR2 YFSETQ. V shed 7 bases and J shed 0 bases, with 8 bases lying between them. CDR3 length: 14 residues. For the CDR3, the DNA is TGCGCCAGCGGCCCAGCCTCTGGGGCCAACGTCCTGACTTTC. Protein: CASGPASGANVLTF.

The chain uses TRBV19 and TRBJ2-3, with D perhaps matching TRBD2 (5 bases). CDR1 is LNHDA and CDR2 is SQIVND in the germline V gene (reference sequence). The CDR3 totals 14 residues. The V gene lost 6 bases and the J gene lost 4 bases, with 14 bases spanning the gap. The chain's CDR3 is CASSGDSSADTQYF. As DNA, the CDR3 is TGTGCCAGTAGCGGGGATTCAAGCGCAGATACGCAGTATTTT. The full variable domain, completed using reference TRBV19 and TRBJ2-3, is DGGITQSPKYLFRKEGQNVTLSCEQNLNHDAMYWYRQDPGQGLRLIYYSQIVNDFQKGDIAEGYSVSREKKESFPLTVTSAQKNPTAFYLCASSGDSSADTQYFGPGTRLTVL.

J is TRBJ2-3 and V is TRBV12-3 or TRBV12-4; tentatively, D is TRBD2 (5 bases). CDR3 length equals 12 residues. V lost 3 bases and J 8 bases, leaving 9 bases between the germline ends. The chain's CDR3 is CASSLPEGTQYF. The CDR3 bases are TGTGCCAGCAGTTTGCCCGAGGGTACGCAGTATTTT.

CDR3 DNA: TGTGCCAGTCGGACAGGGGTTCCAGATACGCAGTATTTT. Its translation: CASRTGVPDTQYF. The rearrangement joins TRBV28 to TRBJ2-3; 9 nucleotides agree with TRBD1. J was trimmed by 4 bases and V by 9 bases; bases with no gene match: 5. Looked up from germline, CDR1 is MDHEN and CDR2 is SYDVKM. This CDR3 has 13 residues.

This chain links TRBV19 with TRBJ2-1; 10 bases line up with TRBD2. The CDR3 loop spans 17 amino acids. CDR1 is LNHDA, CDR2 SQIVND, per germline (reference sequence). The ends lost 10 bases at V and 4 bases at J; junction bases unmatched: 16. The DNA of the CDR3 is TGTGCCACCACCGCGGGAGCGGGAGGGCCGATTTACAATGAGCAGTTCTTC. As protein: CATTAGAGGPIYNEQFF. The full variable domain, its missing parts supplied by reference TRBV19 and TRBJ2-1, is DGGITQSPKYLFRKEGQNVTLSCEQNLNHDAMYWYRQDPGQGLRLIYYSQIVNDFQKGDIAEGYSVSREKKESFPLTVTSAQKNPTAFYLCATTAGAGGPIYNEQFFGPGTRLTVL.

The V gene is TRBV28, the J gene TRBJ2-7; 7 nucleotides align to TRBD1. This CDR3 is built from 15 residues. Trimming cost V 5 bases and J 0 bases; bases outside gene matches: 7. CDR1 and CDR2 from the germline V gene are MDHEN and SYDVKM. The CDR3 DNA follows: TGTGCCAGCAGTCAACCGGGACAGAGCTCCTACGAGCAGTACTTC. Protein product: CASSQPGQSSYEQYF.

This CDR3 reads CASSFVQGASEAFF. The CDR3 bases are TGTGCCAGCAGTTTTGTCCAGGGGGCCTCTGAAGCTTTCTTT. V usage is TRBV27 and J usage is TRBJ1-1; 8 positions agree with TRBD1. The V gene end was trimmed by 3 bases and the J gene end by 6 bases; junction bases not matched to a gene: 6. The CDR3 is made up of 14 amino acids. The germline V gene has CDR1 MNHEY and CDR2 SMNVEV (reference sequence).

This clone was picked up one time. The chain employs TRBV29-1 and TRBJ1-1; D may be TRBD1 (5 bases). The CDR3 length is 12 residues. Per germline, CDR1 SQVTM and CDR2 ANQGSEA. Trimming took off 7 bases at V and 1 base at J, with 10 bases between the two ends. CDR3: CSAGTGNTEAFF. The CDR3 nucleotides are TGCAGCGCAGGGACGGGGAACACTGAAGCTTTCTTT.

The rearrangement links TRBV10-3 to TRBJ1-4, with a possible D match to TRBD1 (6 bases). The V end was cut by 0 bases, the J end by 5 bases, with 10 bases between. CDR3 length: 15 residues. CDR1 ENHRY and CDR2 SYGVKD come from the germline V gene. The CDR3 spells CAISESGGPNEKLFF. For the CDR3, the DNA is TGTGCCATCAGTGAGTCAGGGGGACCAAATGAAAAACTGTTTTTT.

The chain couples TRBV24-1 to TRBJ2-5; weak D call: TRBD1 (6 bases). V lost 4 bases to trimming and J lost 2 bases, with 13 bases between them. Germline V gene data show CDR1 as KGHDR and CDR2 as SFDVKD. The CDR3 is 15 amino acids. The CDR3: CATSDKTGVQETQYF. The CDR3 DNA follows: TGTGCCACCAGTGACAAGACAGGAGTACAAGAGACCCAGTACTTC.

The V gene is TRBV14, the J gene TRBJ1-1; TRBD1 aligns across 9 bases. The CDR3 spans 17 residues. Losses at the gene ends were 0 bases for V and 1 base for J; bases not matched to a gene: 6. Germline-derived CDR1 and CDR2 are SGHDN and FVKESK. The CDR3 reads CASSQERGDRANTEAFF. The CDR3, as DNA: TGTGCCAGCAGCCAAGAGCGGGGGGACAGGGCGAACACTGAAGCTTTCTTT.

This clone was recorded at least ten times. The J gene is TRBJ2-3, the V gene TRBV6-2 or TRBV6-3; D possibly corresponds to TRBD2 (6 bases). Trimming removed 6 bases from V and 3 bases from J, with 10 bases in between. The CDR3 totals 13 residues. Germline V gives CDR1 MNHEY, CDR2 SVGEGT. The CDR3 DNA reads as TGTGCCAGCAGCAACCGGGAGACAGATACGCAGTATTTT. Translation gives CASSNRETDTQYF.

The chain carries TRBV7-9 and TRBJ2-7; D is ambiguous. V lost 5 bases and J lost 5, with 10 bases in between. The length of the CDR3 is 12 residues. Germline V gene lookup returns CDR1 SEHNR and CDR2 FQNEAQ (reference sequence). For the CDR3, the DNA is TGTGCCAGCAGCCCTGCTAAGGACGAGCAGTACTTC. Its protein is CASSPAKDEQYF.